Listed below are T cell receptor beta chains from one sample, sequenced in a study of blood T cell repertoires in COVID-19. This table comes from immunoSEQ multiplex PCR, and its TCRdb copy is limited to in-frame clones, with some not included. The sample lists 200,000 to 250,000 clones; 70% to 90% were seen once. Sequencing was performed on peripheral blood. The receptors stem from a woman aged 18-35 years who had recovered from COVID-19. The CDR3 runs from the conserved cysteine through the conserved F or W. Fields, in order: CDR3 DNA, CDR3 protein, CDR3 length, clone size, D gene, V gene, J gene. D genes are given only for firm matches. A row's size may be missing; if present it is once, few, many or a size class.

CDR3 DNA: TGCGCCAGCAGCCAAGCGGCTAGCGGGAGTTTGTACGAGCAGTACTTC
CDR3 protein: CASSQAASGSLYEQYF
CDR3 length: 16
clone size: -
D gene: TRBD2
V gene: TRBV4-3
J gene: TRBJ2-7

CDR3 DNA: TGTGCCAGCAGCTCCATGGGCTTGGACACCATATATTTT
CDR3 protein: CASSSMGLDTIYF
CDR3 length: 13
clone size: -
D gene: -
V gene: TRBV28
J gene: TRBJ1-3

CDR3 DNA: TGTGCTAGTGGTTTGATATCCGGGAGAAGGGCAGATACGCAGTATTTT
CDR3 protein: CASGLISGRRADTQYF
CDR3 length: 16
clone size: -
D gene: -
V gene: TRBV12-5
J gene: TRBJ2-3

CDR3 DNA: TGTGCCACCAGTGATTCCGATACAGGACTAGCGGCTGATGAGCAGTTCTTC
CDR3 protein: CATSDSDTGLAADEQFF
CDR3 length: 17
clone size: -
D gene: TRBD2
V gene: TRBV24-1
J gene: TRBJ2-1

CDR3 DNA: TGCAGCTATGGGACAGGGAGGTTTGATTTCTTT
CDR3 protein: CSYGTGRFDFF
CDR3 length: 11
clone size: -
D gene: TRBD1
V gene: TRBV29-1
J gene: TRBJ1-1

CDR3 DNA: TGTGCCAGCAGTGAAGTTCTCGAGGCTGGCTACACCTTC
CDR3 protein: CASSEVLEAGYTF
CDR3 length: 13
clone size: -
D gene: -
V gene: TRBV2
J gene: TRBJ1-2

CDR3 DNA: TGTGCCAGCAGCCTACAGGGAAACACTGAAGCTTTCTTT
CDR3 protein: CASSLQGNTEAFF
CDR3 length: 13
clone size: -
D gene: -
V gene: TRBV12-3/TRBV12-4
J gene: TRBJ1-1

CDR3 DNA: TGTGCCAGCAGTTACCGTCATCGAGAAACTGAAGCTTTCTTT
CDR3 protein: CASSYRHRETEAFF
CDR3 length: 14
clone size: -
D gene: -
V gene: TRBV6-2/TRBV6-3
J gene: TRBJ1-1

CDR3 DNA: TGTGCCAGCAGACCGGGACTAGCGAAAGAGACCCAGTACTTC
CDR3 protein: CASRPGLAKETQYF
CDR3 length: 14
clone size: -
D gene: TRBD2
V gene: TRBV7-9
J gene: TRBJ2-5

CDR3 DNA: TGCGCCAGCAGCCAAGGCCAATCGGGCAATCAGCCCCAGCATTTT
CDR3 protein: CASSQGQSGNQPQHF
CDR3 length: 15
clone size: -
D gene: -
V gene: TRBV4-3
J gene: TRBJ1-5

CDR3 DNA: TGTGCCAGCAGTTCAGTGAACACCGGGGAGCTGTTTTTT
CDR3 protein: CASSSVNTGELFF
CDR3 length: 13
clone size: -
D gene: -
V gene: TRBV27
J gene: TRBJ2-2

CDR3 DNA: TGTGCCAGCAGTGAATCGGGACAGGGGCAAGAGACCCAGTACTTC
CDR3 protein: CASSESGQGQETQYF
CDR3 length: 15
clone size: -
D gene: TRBD1
V gene: TRBV25-1
J gene: TRBJ2-5

CDR3 DNA: TGCAGTGCCACCAGGACTAGCGGATACACAGATACGCAGTATTTT
CDR3 protein: CSATRTSGYTDTQYF
CDR3 length: 15
clone size: -
D gene: TRBD2
V gene: TRBV29-1
J gene: TRBJ2-3

CDR3 DNA: TGTGCCAGCTCACCACCGTTACAGAACCTAGCCAAAAACATTCAGTACTTC
CDR3 protein: CASSPPLQNLAKNIQYF
CDR3 length: 17
clone size: -
D gene: -
V gene: TRBV18
J gene: TRBJ2-4

CDR3 DNA: TGTGCCAGCAGCCAAGGCGGGGCCACCTACGAGCAGTACTTC
CDR3 protein: CASSQGGATYEQYF
CDR3 length: 14
clone size: -
D gene: -
V gene: TRBV4-2
J gene: TRBJ2-7

CDR3 DNA: TGTGCCAGCAGCAAGCCACAGGGCTACGAGCAGTACTTC
CDR3 protein: CASSKPQGYEQYF
CDR3 length: 13
clone size: -
D gene: -
V gene: TRBV3-1/TRBV3-2
J gene: TRBJ2-7

CDR3 DNA: TGTGCCAGCAGTGACGACAAAAGACAGGGGGCGCGGTACGAGCAGTACTTC
CDR3 protein: CASSDDKRQGARYEQYF
CDR3 length: 17
clone size: -
D gene: TRBD1
V gene: TRBV25-1
J gene: TRBJ2-7

CDR3 DNA: TGTGCCAGCAGGGGGCAGGAAGAGACCCAGTACTTC
CDR3 protein: CASRGQEETQYF
CDR3 length: 12
clone size: -
D gene: -
V gene: TRBV2
J gene: TRBJ2-5

CDR3 DNA: TGTGCCAGTAGTATAGCTCTGAACACTGAAGCTTTCTTT
CDR3 protein: CASSIALNTEAFF
CDR3 length: 13
clone size: -
D gene: -
V gene: TRBV19
J gene: TRBJ1-1

CDR3 DNA: TGTGCCAGCAGTTTTATAGGCGGCTTGAACACTGAAGCTTTCTTT
CDR3 protein: CASSFIGGLNTEAFF
CDR3 length: 15
clone size: few
D gene: -
V gene: TRBV27
J gene: TRBJ1-1

CDR3 DNA: TGTGCCAGCAGCTTGGGGCAGTACACCGGGGAGCTGTTTTTT
CDR3 protein: CASSLGQYTGELFF
CDR3 length: 14
clone size: once
D gene: -
V gene: TRBV5-4
J gene: TRBJ2-2

CDR3 DNA: TGTGCCAGCACAGGACAGGGGTTGAACACTGAAGCTTTCTTT
CDR3 protein: CASTGQGLNTEAFF
CDR3 length: 14
clone size: -
D gene: TRBD1
V gene: TRBV9
J gene: TRBJ1-1

CDR3 DNA: TGTGCCAGTAGTAGCGGGAATCCAGGCTCCTACAATGAGCAGTTCTTC
CDR3 protein: CASSSGNPGSYNEQFF
CDR3 length: 16
clone size: -
D gene: -
V gene: TRBV19
J gene: TRBJ2-1

CDR3 DNA: TGTGCCAGCGGGGCGTCGGGCACAGATACGCAGTATTTT
CDR3 protein: CASGASGTDTQYF
CDR3 length: 13
clone size: -
D gene: -
V gene: TRBV2
J gene: TRBJ2-3

CDR3 DNA: TGTGCCAGCAGTTACACCTACGGGACAGTGAGGACCTACGAGCAGTACTTC
CDR3 protein: CASSYTYGTVRTYEQYF
CDR3 length: 17
clone size: -
D gene: TRBD1
V gene: TRBV6-2/TRBV6-3
J gene: TRBJ2-7

CDR3 DNA: TGTGCCAGCAGCGGAGCGGGAGCTGGTTCCTACGAGCAGTACTTC
CDR3 protein: CASSGAGAGSYEQYF
CDR3 length: 15
clone size: once
D gene: TRBD2
V gene: TRBV9
J gene: TRBJ2-7

CDR3 DNA: TGTGCCAGCAGTGAATCCGCTAGCGACCTTTACAATGAGCAGTTCTTC
CDR3 protein: CASSESASDLYNEQFF
CDR3 length: 16
clone size: -
D gene: -
V gene: TRBV2
J gene: TRBJ2-1

CDR3 DNA: TGTGCCAGTAGTATCACCGGGACACTCCAGTACTTC
CDR3 protein: CASSITGTLQYF
CDR3 length: 12
clone size: -
D gene: -
V gene: TRBV19
J gene: TRBJ2-7

CDR3 DNA: TGTGCCAGCACCGGGACAGGGGGGTATGGCTACACCTTC
CDR3 protein: CASTGTGGYGYTF
CDR3 length: 13
clone size: once
D gene: TRBD1
V gene: TRBV2
J gene: TRBJ1-2

CDR3 DNA: TGTGCCAGTAACAGGGGGCCTGGCAAGGGCTACACCTTC
CDR3 protein: CASNRGPGKGYTF
CDR3 length: 13
clone size: -
D gene: TRBD1
V gene: TRBV19
J gene: TRBJ1-2

CDR3 DNA: TGTGCCAGCAGCGCTTTCCGGGGAGGAGGGGCAGATACGCAGTATTTT
CDR3 protein: CASSAFRGGGADTQYF
CDR3 length: 16
clone size: once
D gene: -
V gene: TRBV7-9
J gene: TRBJ2-3

CDR3 DNA: TGTGCCAGCAGCTTACGGACAGGGGGCCCCTACGAGCAGTACTTC
CDR3 protein: CASSLRTGGPYEQYF
CDR3 length: 15
clone size: -
D gene: TRBD1
V gene: TRBV11-3
J gene: TRBJ2-7

CDR3 DNA: TGTGCCACCAGCAATGGACTAGCCGGGGAGCTGTTTTTT
CDR3 protein: CATSNGLAGELFF
CDR3 length: 13
clone size: -
D gene: TRBD2
V gene: TRBV15
J gene: TRBJ2-2

CDR3 DNA: TGTGCCAGCAGTGAAACAGGGGACTATGGCTACACCTTC
CDR3 protein: CASSETGDYGYTF
CDR3 length: 13
clone size: -
D gene: TRBD1
V gene: TRBV25-1
J gene: TRBJ1-2

CDR3 DNA: TGCGCCAGCAGCCCGCCGGGACAGGCGTTAGGCTACACCTTC
CDR3 protein: CASSPPGQALGYTF
CDR3 length: 14
clone size: few
D gene: TRBD1
V gene: TRBV4-1
J gene: TRBJ1-2